Presented here are 22 T cell receptor beta chains from one specimen sequenced in a study of Ad26.COV2.S vaccination and SARS-CoV-2 variants. This sample's treatment: 15 to 20 received Ad26.COV2.S at low or high dose, single or two shots; about 5 received placebo; per-sample allocation not given. Following the first vaccine or placebo injection, samples were taken on day 63. This table comes from immunoSEQ multiplex PCR, and its TCRdb copy is limited to in-frame clones, with some not included. The top ten hold about 12% of the sample, which has roughly 450,000 clones, around 90% seen once. The input for sequencing was peripheral blood, taken in a trial of Ad26.COV2.S vaccine versus placebo. The receptors were gathered from a person between 18 and 65 years old who received the Ad26.COV2.S COVID-19 vaccine or a placebo.

To note about this clone: Other DNA sequences in the same sample also yield this CDR3. The chain has TRBV14 and TRBJ2-7; D may match TRBD1 or TRBD2 (5 bases each). This CDR3 contains 11 residues. In germline, CDR1 is SGHDN, CDR2 FVKESK. Trimming pared 1 base from V and 7 bases from J, leaving 5 bases between. In DNA form, the CDR3 reads TGTGCCAGCAGCCAAGGGGGGGAGCAGTACTTC. Translation: CASSQGGEQYF. Filled out from reference TRBV14 and TRBJ2-7, the complete variable domain reads EAGVTQFPSHSVIEKGQTVTLRCDPISGHDNLYWYRRVMGKEIKFLLHFVKESKQDESGMPNNRFLAERTGGTYSTLKVQPAELEDSGVYFCASSQGGEQYFGPGTRLTVT.

The chain couples TRBV6-2 or TRBV6-3 to TRBJ2-7, with 15 bases aligning to TRBD2. Per germline, CDR1 MNHEY and CDR2 SVGEGT. There are 15 residues in the CDR3. Trimming cost V 6 bases and J 4 bases; bases outside gene matches: 4. The CDR3 DNA sequence: TGTGCCAGCAGCCCGGGACTAGCGGGAGGTTACGAGCAGTACTTC. Translation gives CASSPGLAGGYEQYF.

The chain carries TRBV5-1 and TRBJ2-7; 9 bases are shared with TRBD1. The CDR3 has 14 amino acids. Per the germline V gene, CDR1 is SGHRS and CDR2 is YFSETQ. The V segment lost 5 bases and the J segment 7 bases; nucleotides outside the gene matches: 10. The CDR3 DNA reads TGCGCCAGCAGTCCCGGGACAGGGTTTGGGGAGCAGTACTTC. Its protein is CASSPGTGFGEQYF.

The chain uses TRBV6-1 and TRBJ2-2, with unresolved D. Germline-derived CDR1 and CDR2 are MNHNS and SASEGT. The length of the CDR3 is 17 residues. Trimming removed 1 base from V and 4 bases from J, with 16 bases in between. CDR3 DNA: TGTGCCAGCAGTGAAGTTTGGGAAGAGTCCCCCACCGGGGAGCTGTTTTTT. It yields the protein CASSEVWEESPTGELFF.

The chain carries TRBV20-1 and TRBJ2-7; D remains ambiguous. The germline CDR1 and CDR2 sequences are DFQATT and SNEGSKA (reference sequence). This CDR3 spans 9 amino acids. Trimming left V 6 bases short and J 7 bases short, with 7 bases between. Written as DNA, the CDR3 is TGCAGTGCCAAATTAGAGCAGTACTTC. Amino acid sequence: CSAKLEQYF.

V is TRBV29-1 and J is TRBJ1-1; D is unresolved. With 7 bases removed from V and 3 bases from J, the gap between germline ends came to 18 bases. The CDR3 covers 14 residues. Germline values: CDR1 SQVTM, CDR2 ANQGSEA. CDR3 protein: CSGLGWGMDTEAFF. CDR3 nucleotides: TGCAGCGGGTTGGGTTGGGGAATGGACACTGAAGCTTTCTTT.

The chain carries TRBV19 and TRBJ1-2; tentatively, D is TRBD1 (6 bases). CDR3 length equals 14 residues. Trimming removed 2 bases at V and 3 bases at J, with 10 bases between. The germline CDR1 and CDR2 sequences are LNHDA and SQIVND (reference sequence). For the CDR3, the DNA is TGTGCCAGTAGTATATTACAGGGTTACTATGGCTACACCTTC. As protein: CASSILQGYYGYTF.

This clone was detected only a few times. The genes are TRBV25-1 and TRBJ1-1; tentatively, D is TRBD1 (6 bases). CDR1 is MGHDK and CDR2 is SYGVNS in the germline V gene. V was trimmed by 7 bases and J by 7 bases, leaving 16 bases between them. CDR3 size: 13 residues. CDR3 region: CASTLGGHIEAFF. The CDR3, as DNA: TGTGCCAGCACCCTTGGGGGGCATATTGAAGCTTTCTTT.

The rearrangement uses TRBV2 and TRBJ1-5, with D unclear. The CDR3 has 15 amino acids. Trimming stripped 4 bases from V and 3 bases from J, with 13 bases between. CDR1 SNHLY and CDR2 FYNNEI come from the germline V gene. The CDR3 DNA sequence: TGTGCCAGCAGTGTGGAGTGGAGTTCCAATCAGCCCCAGCATTTT. Its protein product is CASSVEWSSNQPQHF.

The chain combines TRBV18 with TRBJ1-4; D unclear. Germline loops: CDR1 KGHSH, CDR2 LQKENI. The germline V and J ends were trimmed by 5 bases and 0 bases, with 13 bases remaining between them. This CDR3 is 16 amino acids long. CDR3 sequence (DNA): TGTGCCAGCTCATCAAGGGTAACTGCAACTAATGAAAAACTGTTTTTT. Its protein product is CASSSRVTATNEKLFF.

The chain has TRBV28 and TRBJ2-2; D remains unclear. CDR3 size: 12 residues. Trimming took off 3 bases at V and 11 bases at J, with 10 bases between the two ends. Germline CDR1 is MDHEN and CDR2 is SYDVKM. The CDR3 protein is CASSLELGELFF. Here the CDR3 DNA reads TGTGCCAGCAGTTTGGAGCTTGGCGAGCTGTTTTTT.

The rearrangement joins TRBV9 to TRBJ2-1; the match to TRBD2 covers 9 bases. The length of the CDR3 is 16 residues. The V segment lost 0 bases and the J segment 6 bases; nucleotides outside the gene matches: 7. Germline lookup yields CDR1 SGDLS and CDR2 YYNGEE. In DNA, the CDR3 is TGTGCCAGCAGCGTAGAAATAGCGGGGGCCCTCAATGAGCAGTTCTTC. It yields the protein CASSVEIAGALNEQFF.

As DNA, the CDR3 is TGTGCCAGCAGCGTTAGGCTAGCGGGCACCGGGGAGCTGTTTTTT. Encoded protein: CASSVRLAGTGELFF. V is TRBV9 and J is TRBJ2-2, with 8 bases aligning to TRBD2. The V gene's germline CDR1 is SGDLS and CDR2 YYNGEE. J gave up 4 bases and V 2 bases, and 4 bases lay outside the gene matches. The CDR3 is 15 amino acids.

V gene TRBV6-4 combines with J gene TRBJ2-6; possible D gene TRBD1, 5 bases. The CDR3 is made up of 15 amino acids. Trimming took off 3 bases at V and 1 base at J, with 7 bases between the two ends. Germline V gene data show CDR1 as MRHNA and CDR2 as SNTAGT. CDR3 residues: CASSEGVSGANVLTF. Here the CDR3 DNA reads TGTGCCAGCAGTGAAGGGGTGTCTGGGGCCAACGTCCTGACTTTC.

The chain links TRBV30 to TRBJ1-6, with D hard to call. V lost 3 bases and J lost 6, with 6 bases in between. The CDR3 has 12 residues. Germline CDR1 is GTSNPN and CDR2 is SVGIG (reference sequence). Here the CDR3 reads CAWSPSNSPLHF. The CDR3 region has the DNA TGTGCCTGGAGCCCAAGTAATTCACCCCTCCACTTT.

The chain joins TRBV12-3 or TRBV12-4 to TRBJ1-1, with no clear D. Trimming shortened V by 6 bases and J by 4 bases, and 9 bases separated the two germline ends. This CDR3 contains 12 residues. The CDR3 bases are TGTGCCAGCAGGTACAGCGGCACTGAAGCTTTCTTT. This codes for CASRYSGTEAFF.

The chain employs TRBV7-9 and TRBJ1-6; D might be TRBD1 (6 bases). CDR1 and CDR2 (germline): SEHNR, FQNEAQ (reference sequence). The CDR3 consists of 17 residues. The V end lost 2 bases, the J end lost 0 bases, and 11 bases lay between the germline ends. CDR3 DNA sequence: TGTGCCAGCAGCTTAAGGCAGGGGAGCTCCTATAATTCACCCCTCCACTTT. It yields the protein CASSLRQGSSYNSPLHF.

This chain links TRBV9 with TRBJ2-5, with 7 bases that match TRBD2. V lost 1 base and J lost 4; bases outside the gene matches: 10. The CDR3 length is 16 residues. CDR1 SGDLS and CDR2 YYNGEE come from the germline V gene. In DNA, the CDR3 is TGTGCCAGCAGCGTATTGGGCGGGGCGGGAGTAGAGACCCAGTACTTC. Its protein product is CASSVLGGAGVETQYF.

The chain is built from TRBV3-1 (or the pseudogene TRBV3-2) and TRBJ2-1, with D perhaps matching TRBD1 or TRBD2 (5 bases each). The germline V gene has CDR1 LGHDT and CDR2 YNNKEL (reference sequence). V shed 2 bases and J shed 0 bases, with 11 bases lying between them. The CDR3 runs 16 residues. CDR3 DNA: TGTGCCAGCAGCCAACTCGGGACCAGCTCCTACAATGAGCAGTTCTTC. Translating gives CASSQLGTSSYNEQFF.

The genes are TRBV4-3 and TRBJ2-1, with a weak D call TRBD2 (7 bases). CDR1 LGHNA and CDR2 YSLEER come from the germline V gene. Trimming shortened V by 0 bases and J by 2 bases, and 20 bases separated the two germline ends. The CDR3 runs to 19 residues. The CDR3 spells CASSQDGPSGGVAYNEQFF. The DNA of the CDR3 is TGCGCCAGCAGCCAAGATGGGCCCTCGGGGGGCGTTGCCTACAATGAGCAGTTCTTC.

This clone was found once. This sequence joins TRBV7-8 and TRBJ1-3; tentatively, D is TRBD1 (5 bases). Per germline, CDR1 SGHVS and CDR2 FQNEAQ. This CDR3 has 13 residues. Trimming took 3 bases from V and 8 from J, leaving 11 bases between them. The CDR3 sequence is CASSLPGSDTIYF. CDR3 DNA: TGTGCCAGCAGCTTGCCAGGGTCGGACACCATATATTTT.

The gene calls are TRBV4-3 and TRBJ2-6; no definite D call. The CDR3 loop spans 15 amino acids. Trimming pared 0 bases from V and 2 bases from J, leaving 5 bases between. The V gene's germline CDR1 is LGHNA and CDR2 YSLEER. The CDR3 nucleotides are TGCGCCAGCAGCCAAGAGGGGACTGGGGCCAACGTCCTGACTTTC. Its protein product is CASSQEGTGANVLTF.